This T cell receptor beta chain was recorded in a study of T cells in Graves' hyperthyroidism and ophthalmopathy. General study results and limits: Ophthalmopathy was distinguished from stable hyperthyroidism by 13 V-J signatures.

Each diagnosis drew on symptoms, thyroxine, TRAb, thyroid ultrasound and orbital computed tomography findings. This clonotype has just a few counts. Its matching antigen is unknown. TCR beta CDR3 regions were amplified from RNA. Primed by the HTBI set, a first-round RT-PCR was run on the TCR CDR3. Each CDR3 protein is one row after TCRdb ran MiXCR on the multiplex PCR reads. The sample yields roughly 500,000 distinct CDR3 sequences, about 22% seen once. The V end lost 5 bases, the J end lost 4 bases, and 10 bases lay between the germline ends. CDR3 length equals 12 residues. The germline CDR1 and CDR2 sequences are SGHKS and YYEKEE (reference sequence).

The source material was blood. The chain recombines TRBV5-5 with TRBJ2-7; D is unclear. The clonotype originates from a woman aged 65 to 85 with Graves' ophthalmopathy. The CDR3 spells CASSLPGYEQYF. CDR3 in DNA: TGTGCCAGCAGTCTTCCGGGTTACGAGCAGTACTTC.